Listed below are T cell receptor beta chains from one sample, sequenced in a study of blood T cell repertoires in COVID-19. TCRdb's table, derived via immunoSEQ multiplex PCR, lists solely in-frame clones and lacks some. The sample holds over 150,000 clones, 85% to 95% seen once. The sequenced material came from peripheral blood. The receptors were sampled from a man aged 50-59 years with acute or convalescent COVID-19. CDR3s include the opening cysteine and the closing phenylalanine or tryptophan. The order of the fields is CDR3 DNA, CDR3 protein, clone size, D gene, V gene, J gene. A D gene is named only where the DNA matches it firmly. Only part of the rows carry a size: once, few, many, or a class if the clone is expanded.

TGTGCCAGCAAGACGGGTCCCTCCTACAATGAGCAGTTCTTC	CASKTGPSYNEQFF	NA	NA	TRBV7-3	TRBJ2-1
TGTGCCAGCAGTGAAGCGCGGTGGACCGGGGAGCTGTTTTTT	CASSEARWTGELFF	many	NA	TRBV6-1	TRBJ2-2
TGTGCCAGCAGCCTGGGGGCCGGGGACCAAGAGACCCAGTACTTC	CASSLGAGDQETQYF	NA	NA	TRBV3-1/TRBV3-2	TRBJ2-5
TGTGCCAGCAGTCCCACCCCAACAGGGATCGGCAATCAGCCCCAGCATTTT	CASSPTPTGIGNQPQHF	NA	NA	TRBV27	TRBJ1-5
TGTGCCAGCCCTAAACAAACCTGGGACTACAACACCGGGGAGCTGTTTTTT	CASPKQTWDYNTGELFF	NA	TRBD2	TRBV7-2	TRBJ2-2
TGTGCCAGCTCACCTGGCGTTGGGGCCGAAATGTATTTT	CASSPGVGAEMYF	NA	NA	TRBV18	TRBJ1-3
TGCGCCAGCAGGCCTGGGACACAGGGGGGTGAAGCTTTCTTT	CASRPGTQGGEAFF	NA	TRBD1	TRBV5-1	TRBJ1-1
TGTGCCAGCAGTCCCCGGGACAGGGGTAACTATGGCTACACCTTC	CASSPRDRGNYGYTF	NA	TRBD1	TRBV28	TRBJ1-2
TGTGCCAGCCACTGGACAGGGGGGCACAATGAGCAGTTCTTC	CASHWTGGHNEQFF	NA	TRBD1	TRBV19	TRBJ2-1
TGTGCCAGCAGTCCGCCCGCAGTTAACTATGGCTACACCTTC	CASSPPAVNYGYTF	NA	NA	TRBV28	TRBJ1-2
TGTGCCAGCAGTCTCTCAGGGGGCCCTAACTATGGCTACACCTTC	CASSLSGGPNYGYTF	NA	TRBD1	TRBV28	TRBJ1-2
TGCAGCGTACGAGTCGGCGGGAAAGCCAATGAGCAGTTCTTC	CSVRVGGKANEQFF	once	NA	TRBV29-1	TRBJ2-1
TGTGCCAGCCGGGGGGACTACCTCACAGATACGCAGTATTTT	CASRGDYLTDTQYF	once	TRBD2	TRBV2	TRBJ2-3
TGCGCCAGCAGGGATACAGGGGCCACTAATGAAAAACTGTTTTTT	CASRDTGATNEKLFF	NA	TRBD1	TRBV5-1	TRBJ1-4
TGTGCCAGCAGCCTTAGACAGGGAGAGGGAACCGGGGAGCTGTTTTTT	CASSLRQGEGTGELFF	NA	TRBD1	TRBV7-6	TRBJ2-2
TGCGCCAGCAGCTTGGCCCTTTCGACAGATCACTTAAACATTCAGTACTTC	CASSLALSTDHLNIQYF	NA	NA	TRBV5-1	TRBJ2-4
TGCGCCAGCAGCCCCCGACAGTCCCCCTACGAGCAGTACTTC	CASSPRQSPYEQYF	NA	NA	TRBV4-1	TRBJ2-7
TGTGCCTGGGGGGGACAGGGGCAACAGCCCCAGCATTTT	CAWGGQGQQPQHF	NA	TRBD1	TRBV30	TRBJ1-5
TGTGCCACCCGACAGGGAGCTAACTATGGCTACACCTTC	CATRQGANYGYTF	NA	TRBD1	TRBV6-6	TRBJ1-2
TGTGCCAGCAGTGAGCAGAGACTAGCGGGGAACGAGCAGTACTTC	CASSEQRLAGNEQYF	NA	TRBD2	TRBV2	TRBJ2-7
TGTGCCAGTAGTATTAATTCGGACAAGATCAATGAGCAGTTCTTC	CASSINSDKINEQFF	NA	NA	TRBV19	TRBJ2-1
TGCGCCAGCAGCTTGATTTCTAGCGGGAGGGCCTTTTATTATGAGCAGTACTTC	CASSLISSGRAFYYEQYF	NA	TRBD2	TRBV5-1	TRBJ2-7
TGTGCCAGCAGTCCAGGGTTTACAGATACGCAGTATTTT	CASSPGFTDTQYF	NA	NA	TRBV12-3/TRBV12-4	TRBJ2-3
TGTGCCAGCAGCCAAGATATCATGCTAGCGGTGAACACCGGGGAGCTGTTTTTT	CASSQDIMLAVNTGELFF	NA	TRBD2	TRBV3-1/TRBV3-2	TRBJ2-2
TGTGCCAGCAGCTTGACCCCGGGGGACGGCTACACCTTC	CASSLTPGDGYTF	NA	NA	TRBV7-2	TRBJ1-2
TGTGCCAGCAGCTACAGAGGGGGGGGCACGCACAATGAGCAGTTCTTC	CASSYRGGGTHNEQFF	NA	NA	TRBV4-2	TRBJ2-1
TGTGCCAGCAGCCAAGATAGCGGGGGGAAGGATACGCAGTATTTT	CASSQDSGGKDTQYF	NA	TRBD2	TRBV4-2	TRBJ2-3
TGTGCCAGCAGTTTACGACAGGGGGATCGCAATCAGCCCCAGCATTTT	CASSLRQGDRNQPQHF	NA	TRBD1	TRBV27	TRBJ1-5
TGTGCCAGCAGCTTATATGAGGGACAGGGGATTCCTCCTGGGGCCAACGTCCTGACTTTC	CASSLYEGQGIPPGANVLTF	NA	TRBD1	TRBV5-4	TRBJ2-6
TGTGCCAGCAGCGTAGGGACTAGCGGGGGCCTTAGCACAGATACGCAGTATTTT	CASSVGTSGGLSTDTQYF	once	TRBD2	TRBV9	TRBJ2-3
TGTGCCAGCAGCCAAGGCTCCACTAGAAGGTACTTC	CASSQGSTRRYF	NA	NA	TRBV3-1/TRBV3-2	TRBJ2-7
TGTGCCAGCAGTGACAGGGTCTTCCCTGGCTACACCTTC	CASSDRVFPGYTF	NA	NA	TRBV25-1	TRBJ1-2
TGTGCCAGCCAGGACAGGGCTAGCAATCAGCCCCAGCATTTT	CASQDRASNQPQHF	NA	TRBD1	TRBV6-5	TRBJ1-5
TGTGCCACCAGCGGGGGCGAACTAGGTAGACGAGAGACCCAGTACTTC	CATSGGELGRRETQYF	NA	NA	TRBV15	TRBJ2-5
TGTGCCAGCAGTTACAGAGGGGCAAGTCTAGCGGGATACTACGAGCAGTACTTC	CASSYRGASLAGYYEQYF	NA	TRBD2	TRBV6-2/TRBV6-3	TRBJ2-7
TGTGCCAGCAGTGGGCCGGGACAGGGGGTTCGGGATTCACCCCTCCACTTT	CASSGPGQGVRDSPLHF	NA	TRBD1	TRBV6-1	TRBJ1-6
TGTGCCAGCACCTTGGACAGGGGGCGCCCAGATACGCAGTATTTT	CASTLDRGRPDTQYF	NA	TRBD1	TRBV7-6	TRBJ2-3
TGTGCCAGCAGCTTACCGGGACAGGGAAAGAAAATCTCTGGGGCCAACGTCCTGACTTTC	CASSLPGQGKKISGANVLTF	NA	TRBD1	TRBV7-3	TRBJ2-6
TGTGCCAGCAGTCCAGGGGTCTACAATGAGCAGTTCTTC	CASSPGVYNEQFF	NA	NA	TRBV6-6	TRBJ2-1
TGCAGTGCTAGTATCCCTGGACTAGCGGGAGGTAACGGGGAGCTGTTTTTT	CSASIPGLAGGNGELFF	once	TRBD2	TRBV20-1	TRBJ2-2
TGTGCCAGCAGCACCCGGGACAGGGGGCGAGCTGGCTACACCTTC	CASSTRDRGRAGYTF	NA	TRBD1	TRBV14	TRBJ1-2
TGTGCCAGCAGCTCCGGGACAGGGACCTACGAGCAGTACTTC	CASSSGTGTYEQYF	NA	TRBD1	TRBV7-9	TRBJ2-7
TGCGCCAGCAGCCTCACAGAGGGGGCTGGCCCTAACTATGGCTACACCTTC	CASSLTEGAGPNYGYTF	NA	TRBD1	TRBV4-3	TRBJ1-2
TGTGCCAGCAGCTTGACAGTAGATCAGCCCCAGCATTTT	CASSLTVDQPQHF	NA	NA	TRBV7-2	TRBJ1-5
TGTGCCAGCGGGGACAGGGGAGTCTCTGGAAACACCATATATTTT	CASGDRGVSGNTIYF	once	TRBD1	TRBV6-5	TRBJ1-3
TGTGCCAGCAGCCGGCGGTCAGACACCGGGGAGCTGTTTTTT	CASSRRSDTGELFF	NA	NA	TRBV7-3	TRBJ2-2
TGTGCCAGCAGCCGCGACAGGGATGGTGGCTACACCTTC	CASSRDRDGGYTF	NA	TRBD1	TRBV11-2	TRBJ1-2
TGTGCCAGTAGTAATCTAGCGGGATTCACCGGGGAGCTGTTTTTT	CASSNLAGFTGELFF	NA	TRBD2	TRBV19	TRBJ2-2
TGTGCCAGCAGTATACAAGATAATTCACCCCTCCACTTT	CASSIQDNSPLHF	NA	NA	TRBV12-3/TRBV12-4	TRBJ1-6
TGTGCAAGTCGCTTAGGACTAGCGGGAGTCGTGTACAATGAGCAGTTCTTC	CASRLGLAGVVYNEQFF	NA	NA	TRBV12-2	TRBJ2-1
TGTGCCAGCAGGCGGCGGCAGTCGGGCACTGAAGCTTTCTTT	CASRRRQSGTEAFF	NA	NA	TRBV11-2	TRBJ1-1
TGTGCCAGCAGCGACGGGACTCCCTCCTACAATGAGCAGTTCTTC	CASSDGTPSYNEQFF	NA	NA	TRBV9	TRBJ2-1
TGTGCCAGCAGCTTAGAAGCGGGGTATACAGATACGCAGTATTTT	CASSLEAGYTDTQYF	once	TRBD2	TRBV7-2	TRBJ2-3
TGCAGCGTTGGGTCAGCTAACTATGGCTACACCTTC	CSVGSANYGYTF	few	NA	TRBV29-1	TRBJ1-2
TGTGCCAGCGGCAGACAGGGAGGAAACATTCAGTACTTC	CASGRQGGNIQYF	NA	NA	TRBV28	TRBJ2-4
TGTGCCAGCAGCTTGGTGGTAGGGGGCGCAGGACAGCCCCAGCATTTT	CASSLVVGGAGQPQHF	few	TRBD1	TRBV5-8	TRBJ1-5
TGTGCCAGCTCACCATTATCGGGACAGGGGGCTGGAAATTCACCCCTCCACTTT	CASSPLSGQGAGNSPLHF	NA	TRBD1	TRBV18	TRBJ1-6
TGTGCCAGCTTTCGCGTGGGGGGGGACTATGGCTACACCTTC	CASFRVGGDYGYTF	NA	NA	TRBV6-5	TRBJ1-2
TGTGCCACCAGTGGTAAGAGTTCCTACGAGCAGTACTTC	CATSGKSSYEQYF	NA	NA	TRBV24-1	TRBJ2-7